This T cell receptor beta chain was sequenced for a study of control samples from healthy donors and cancer patients. Repertoires were generated with immunoSEQ multiplex PCR, while TCRdb's copy carries only in-frame clones and drops some. There are some 200,000 clones in the sample; 90% to 95% occur only once, and about 1.6% lies in the top ten. CDR1 and CDR2 (germline): SGHAT, FQDESV (reference sequence). Trimming took 3 bases from V and 4 from J; bases not matched to a gene: 6. This CDR3 spans 16 amino acids. The sample consisted of blood. The TCR was taken from a man between 18 and 35 years old in good health. This chain links TRBV11-1 with TRBJ2-3, with TRBD2 identical over 11 bases. The chain's CDR3 is CASSFPTSGNADTQYF. The DNA of the CDR3 is TGTGCCAGCAGCTTTCCGACTAGCGGGAACGCAGATACGCAGTATTTT. The entire variable domain, with the rest obtained from reference TRBV11-1 and TRBJ2-3, is as follows: EAEVAQSPRYKITEKSQAVAFWCDPISGHATLYWYRQILGQGPELLVQFQDESVVDDSQLPKDRFSAERLKGVDSTLKIQPAELGDSAMYLCASSFPTSGNADTQYFGPGTRLTVL.